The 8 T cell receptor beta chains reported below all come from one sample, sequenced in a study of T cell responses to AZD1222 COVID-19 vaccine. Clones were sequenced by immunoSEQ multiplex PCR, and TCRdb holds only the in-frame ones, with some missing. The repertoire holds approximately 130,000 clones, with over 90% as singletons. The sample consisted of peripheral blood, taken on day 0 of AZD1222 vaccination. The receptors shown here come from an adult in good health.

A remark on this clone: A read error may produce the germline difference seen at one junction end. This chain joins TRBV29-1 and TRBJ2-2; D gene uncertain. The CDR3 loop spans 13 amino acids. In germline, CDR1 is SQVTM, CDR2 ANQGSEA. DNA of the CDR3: TGCAGCGTTACTCCTATTAACAGCGGGGAGCTGTTTTTT. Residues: CSVTPINSGELFF.

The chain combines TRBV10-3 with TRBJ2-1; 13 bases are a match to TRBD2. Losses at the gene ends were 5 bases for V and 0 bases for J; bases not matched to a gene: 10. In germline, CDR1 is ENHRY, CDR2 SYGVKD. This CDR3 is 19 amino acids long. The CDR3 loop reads CAISSLTSGGPSSYNEQFF. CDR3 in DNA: TGTGCCATCAGTAGTTTGACTAGCGGGGGGCCTAGCTCCTACAATGAGCAGTTCTTC.

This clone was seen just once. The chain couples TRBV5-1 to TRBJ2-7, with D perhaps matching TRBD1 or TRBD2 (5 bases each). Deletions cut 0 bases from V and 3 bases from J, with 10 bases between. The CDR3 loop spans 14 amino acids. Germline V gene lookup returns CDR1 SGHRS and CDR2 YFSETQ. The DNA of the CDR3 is TGCGCCAGCAGCTTGGCCGGGACGGGCTACGAGCAGTACTTC. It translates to CASSLAGTGYEQYF.

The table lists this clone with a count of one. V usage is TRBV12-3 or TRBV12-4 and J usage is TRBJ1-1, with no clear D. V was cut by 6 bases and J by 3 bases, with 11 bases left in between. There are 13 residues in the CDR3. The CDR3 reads CASRKYVDTEAFF. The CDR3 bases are TGTGCCAGCAGGAAATACGTGGACACTGAAGCTTTCTTT.

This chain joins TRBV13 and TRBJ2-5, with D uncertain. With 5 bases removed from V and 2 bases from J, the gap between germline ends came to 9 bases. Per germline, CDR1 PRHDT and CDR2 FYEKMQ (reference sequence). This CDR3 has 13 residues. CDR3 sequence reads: CASSPGPQETQYF. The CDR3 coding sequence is TGTGCCAGCAGCCCCGGCCCGCAAGAGACCCAGTACTTC.

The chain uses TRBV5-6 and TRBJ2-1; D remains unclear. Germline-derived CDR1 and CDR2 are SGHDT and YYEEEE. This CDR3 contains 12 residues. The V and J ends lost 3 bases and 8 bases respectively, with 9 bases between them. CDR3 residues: CASSSDIHEQFF. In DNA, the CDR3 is TGTGCCAGCAGCTCTGACATCCATGAGCAGTTCTTC. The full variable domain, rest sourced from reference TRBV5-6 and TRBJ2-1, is DAGVTQSPTHLIKTRGQQVTLRCSPKSGHDTVSWYQQALGQGPQFIFQYYEEEERQRGNFPDRFSGHQFPNYSSELNVNALLLGDSALYLCASSSDIHEQFFGPGTRLTVL.

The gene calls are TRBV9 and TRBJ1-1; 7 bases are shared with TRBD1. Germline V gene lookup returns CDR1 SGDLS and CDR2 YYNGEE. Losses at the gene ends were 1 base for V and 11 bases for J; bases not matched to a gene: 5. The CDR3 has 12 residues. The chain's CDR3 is CASSVQGERAFF. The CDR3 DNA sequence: TGTGCCAGCAGCGTACAGGGGGAGCGGGCTTTCTTT.

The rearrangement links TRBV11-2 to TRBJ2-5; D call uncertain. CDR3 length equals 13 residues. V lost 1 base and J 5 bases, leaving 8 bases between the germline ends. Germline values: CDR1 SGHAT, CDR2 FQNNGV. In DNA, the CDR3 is TGTGCCAGCAGCTTAGTATCCGGGGAGACCCAGTACTTC. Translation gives CASSLVSGETQYF. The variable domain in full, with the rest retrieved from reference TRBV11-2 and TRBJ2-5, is EAGVAQSPRYKIIEKRQSVAFWCNPISGHATLYWYQQILGQGPKLLIQFQNNGVVDDSQLPKDRFSAERLKGVDSTLKIQPAKLEDSAVYLCASSLVSGETQYFGPGTRLLVL.